The table lists the clone carrying this T cell receptor (beta chain) with many counts. Unique molecular identifiers tagged the TCRbeta library. TCRdb fed the PCR reads into MiXCR, producing one record per CDR3 protein. The table includes about 290,000 distinct CDR3 sequences, roughly a tenth detected once. These data are taken from a study of T-cell reconstitution after alpha-beta-depleted transplantation in children. This CDR3 is 15 amino acids long. Looked up from germline, CDR1 is LGHNT and CDR2 is FRNRAP. V lost 5 bases and J lost 5; bases outside the gene matches: 10. Sequenced here: PBMCs, sampled before TCRalphabeta/CD19-depleted stem cell transplant. This chain links TRBV12-5 with TRBJ2-7; 9 nucleotides match TRBD1. The receptor's source is a boy in the first two years of life with acute myeloid leukemia, due to receive a stem cell transplant. CDR3 sequence: CASGPWDREGNEQYF. The CDR3 coding sequence is TGTGCTAGTGGTCCATGGGACAGGGAGGGGAACGAGCAGTACTTC.